This T cell receptor beta chain was identified during a study of cytomegalovirus exposure and HLA in healthy donors. Germline loops: CDR1 SEHNR, CDR2 FQNEAQ (reference sequence). CDR3 length equals 13 residues. Trimming left V 7 bases short and J 2 bases short, with 9 bases between. Assay: immunoSEQ multiplex PCR; the TCRdb copy retains only in-frame clones and omits some. The sample consists of 110,000 or so clones, 86% of them appearing once. The chain uses TRBV7-9 and TRBJ2-1; TRBD1 is a possible D gene (6 bases). The material sequenced was PBMCs. This receptor was obtained from a young man in good health and CMV-seronegative. CDR3 amino acids: CASTQGTYNEQFF. CDR3 bases: TGTGCCAGCACCCAGGGGACCTACAATGAGCAGTTCTTC.